Presented here are 4 T cell receptor beta chains from one specimen sequenced in a study of blood T cell repertoires in COVID-19. The assay was immunoSEQ multiplex PCR, and TCRdb's table has in-frame clones only and misses some. The table lists 210,000 or so clones, approximately 83% of them singletons, with about 5.3% in the top ten. Sequencing was carried out using PBMCs or T cells enriched from blood (not recorded which). These receptors were obtained from a woman in her fifties or sixties who had been exposed to COVID-19.

This clone turned up a few times. CDR3: CASSLGSGGVYEKLFF. The CDR3 DNA sequence: TGTGCCAGCAGCTTGGGATCGGGGGGCGTGTATGAAAAACTGTTTTTT. The chain couples TRBV5-8 to TRBJ1-4, with a weak D call TRBD1 (6 bases). CDR1 and CDR2 from the germline V gene are SGHTS and YDEGEE. The CDR3 has 16 residues. Trimming removed 0 bases at V and 6 bases at J, with 15 bases between.

V is TRBV4-3 and J is TRBJ2-4; the D gene is possibly TRBD2 (6 bases). Germline values: CDR1 LGHNA, CDR2 YSLEER. The V end lost 4 bases, the J end lost 0 bases, and 13 bases lay between the germline ends. This CDR3 region has 16 residues. The CDR3: CASSPGLPLAKNIQYF. Here the CDR3 DNA reads TGCGCCAGCAGCCCCGGACTACCCCTAGCCAAAAACATTCAGTACTTC.

The chain is built from TRBV19 and TRBJ1-4; a possible D gene is TRBD1 (5 bases). In germline, CDR1 is LNHDA, CDR2 SQIVND (reference sequence). V was pared by 8 bases and J by 7 bases, with 17 bases between. The CDR3 totals 14 residues. CDR3 nucleotide sequence: TGTGCCAGTTCATTGGGGGGATTGAGTGAAAAACTGTTTTTT. It codes for CASSLGGLSEKLFF. Complete variable domain (other parts from reference TRBV19 and TRBJ1-4): DGGITQSPKYLFRKEGQNVTLSCEQNLNHDAMYWYRQDPGQGLRLIYYSQIVNDFQKGDIAEGYSVSREKKESFPLTVTSAQKNPTAFYLCASSLGGLSEKLFFGSGTQLSVL.

This chain uses TRBV27 with TRBJ1-2, with D unresolved. V lost 5 bases and J lost 2, with 9 bases in between. The CDR3 has 13 residues. Germline V gene lookup returns CDR1 MNHEY and CDR2 SMNVEV (reference sequence). The CDR3 region is CASSPSTNYGYTF. CDR3 coding DNA: TGTGCCAGCAGTCCATCTACGAACTATGGCTACACCTTC.